The rows below give T cell receptor beta chains drawn from one sample of a study of vaccination effects on CD4 cells after COVID-19. Measured with immunoSEQ multiplex PCR; TCRdb has only the in-frame clones, and not every one. The sample lists tens of thousands of clones, 65% to 80% occurring once. These TCRs' antigens remain unknown. This specimen was CD4+ T cells from PBMCs cultured without peptide, taken before COVID-19 vaccination. The receptors were gathered from a human donor who received a COVID-19 vaccine. CDR3s include the opening cysteine and the closing phenylalanine or tryptophan. Each record gives: J gene, D gene, clone size, V gene, CDR3 DNA, CDR3 protein. The D gene is left open where the match is weak. Expanded clones are given a class, and other clones once, few, many or no size at all.

TRBJ2-2	NA	NA	TRBV7-2	TGTGCCAGCAGTCAGAAGGTAGTAACAGGCACCGGGGAGCTGTTTTTT	CASSQKVVTGTGELFF
TRBJ2-7	TRBD1	few	TRBV15	TGTGCCACCAGCAAGGACAGGGGACCGTACGAGCAGTACTTC	CATSKDRGPYEQYF
TRBJ2-7	NA	few	TRBV19	TGTGCCAGTAGTAGAAGGGGATTCTACGAGCAGTACTTC	CASSRRGFYEQYF
TRBJ1-5	NA	NA	TRBV30	TGTGCCTGGAGTACACAGGGAGATCAGCCCCAGCATTTT	CAWSTQGDQPQHF
TRBJ2-7	NA	NA	TRBV30	TGTGCCTGGAGTGTACCCCACTACGAGCAGTACTTC	CAWSVPHYEQYF
TRBJ2-1	TRBD2	few	TRBV5-4	TGTGCCAGCAGCCCGCCGGCTAGCGGGAGTTATGAGCAGTTCTTC	CASSPPASGSYEQFF
TRBJ2-7	NA	NA	TRBV5-1	TGCGCCAGCAGCTTGTACCAGGCTTCCTACGAGCAGTACTTC	CASSLYQASYEQYF
TRBJ1-3	NA	NA	TRBV2	TGTGCCAGCACAGAGCGCCGGAACCCCCTCACCATATATTTT	CASTERRNPLTIYF
TRBJ2-7	TRBD1	NA	TRBV10-3	TGTGCCATCAGTGAAGGACCCACCGGGACAGGGAGACACGAGCAGTACTTC	CAISEGPTGTGRHEQYF
TRBJ2-7	TRBD2	NA	TRBV4-2	TGTGCCAGCAGCCAGGCACTAGCGGGAGCGGGGGAGCAGTACTTC	CASSQALAGAGEQYF
TRBJ2-3	TRBD2	NA	TRBV5-1	TGCGCCAGCAGCTTAACCCCCGGGACTAGCGTTCAAGATACGCAGTATTTT	CASSLTPGTSVQDTQYF
TRBJ1-1	TRBD1	NA	TRBV6-5	TGTGCCAGCAACAAACGGACAGGGAAGGGCACTGAAGCTTTCTTT	CASNKRTGKGTEAFF
TRBJ1-1	TRBD1	NA	TRBV11-2	TGTGCCAGCAGCTTAGCCCAGGGGGTCACTGAAGCTTTCTTT	CASSLAQGVTEAFF
TRBJ1-2	NA	NA	TRBV19	TGTGCCAGTGACCAAGGGGGGCCCTCGGGCTATGGCTACACCTTC	CASDQGGPSGYGYTF
TRBJ2-5	NA	few	TRBV14	TGTGCCAGCAGCCGAGGGAGAGGGGTGACCCAGTACTTC	CASSRGRGVTQYF
TRBJ1-4	NA	NA	TRBV12-3/TRBV12-4	TGTGCCAGCAGTTTAGCCCTGGTCGAAAAACTGTTTTTT	CASSLALVEKLFF
TRBJ1-2	TRBD1	NA	TRBV19	TGTGCCAGTAGTCTTCAAGGACAGGGTAACTATGGCTACACCTTC	CASSLQGQGNYGYTF
TRBJ2-1	NA	few	TRBV3-1/TRBV3-2	TGTGCCAGCAGCCAAGGGGCGGTTGGGGGTGAGCAGTTCTTC	CASSQGAVGGEQFF
TRBJ2-7	NA	NA	TRBV6-5	TGTGCCAGCTATGGGACAATGTTCCGCGAGCAGTACTTC	CASYGTMFREQYF
TRBJ2-5	NA	NA	TRBV4-1	TGCGCCAGCAGCCAACTCCTCTTGGACACGGGTTTAGGGGCCCAGTACTTC	CASSQLLLDTGLGAQYF
TRBJ1-5	NA	few	TRBV19	TGTGCCAGTAGTAAGAGACAGGGCAATCAGCCCCAGCATTTT	CASSKRQGNQPQHF
TRBJ2-7	NA	NA	TRBV27	TGTGCCAGCAGTCGTCTTTTGGGCAGCTCCTACGAGCAGTACTTC	CASSRLLGSSYEQYF
TRBJ2-7	TRBD1	NA	TRBV27	TGTGCCAGCAGTTCCCTCGGGACAGGGGGCTACGAGCAGTACTTC	CASSSLGTGGYEQYF
TRBJ2-1	TRBD2	NA	TRBV4-1	TGCGCCAGCAGCCAGATTAGCGGGGGGGCAGGAAATGAGCAGTTCTTC	CASSQISGGAGNEQFF
TRBJ1-3	NA	NA	TRBV3-1/TRBV3-2	TGTGCCAGCAGCTCAGACAGGCACTCTGGAAACACCATATATTTT	CASSSDRHSGNTIYF
TRBJ1-5	NA	NA	TRBV19	TGTGCCAGTAGTAACGGGGGGGCACGGCCCCAGCATTTT	CASSNGGARPQHF
TRBJ1-1	NA	NA	TRBV2	TGTGCCAGCAGTGAAGCGCTAGGGCGCCCTGAAGCTTTCTTT	CASSEALGRPEAFF
TRBJ2-5	NA	NA	TRBV6-6	TGTGCCAGCAGTTACCCCAAGGGGACCCAAGAGACCCAGTACTTC	CASSYPKGTQETQYF
TRBJ1-4	NA	few	TRBV30	TGTGCCTGGAGTCCGCGACGACGGGAAAAACTGTTTTTT	CAWSPRRREKLFF
TRBJ1-2	NA	once	TRBV10-3	TGTGCCATCAGTGAGTCGGGGGGGATTCATGGCTACACCTTC	CAISESGGIHGYTF
TRBJ1-3	TRBD1	NA	TRBV4-3	TGCGCCAGCAGCCAAGAGCAGGGGGCGAGAAACACCATATATTTT	CASSQEQGARNTIYF
TRBJ1-5	NA	NA	TRBV28	TGTGCCGGCAGCTCTATCGGGGGAAGCAATCAGCCCCAGCATTTT	CAGSSIGGSNQPQHF
TRBJ1-4	NA	NA	TRBV6-6	TGTGCCAGCAGTTCGGACAGTGCAACTAATGAAAAACTGTTTTTT	CASSSDSATNEKLFF
TRBJ1-1	NA	NA	TRBV4-1	TGCGCCAGCAGCCAAGGGGGCCAGGGGACTGAAGCTTTCTTT	CASSQGGQGTEAFF
TRBJ2-6	TRBD1	NA	TRBV27	TGTGCCAGCGGATCATATATCAGGGGGATCCCCTTAAGCTCTGGGGCCAACGTCCTGACTTTC	CASGSYIRGIPLSSGANVLTF
TRBJ2-7	NA	NA	TRBV19	TGTGCCAGTAGTATCCGGGTGGCGAACGAGCAGTACTTC	CASSIRVANEQYF